What follows are 17 T cell receptor beta chains derived from one specimen sequenced in a study of OX40 agonist ivuxolimab in advanced cancers. The assay was immunoSEQ multiplex PCR, and TCRdb's table has in-frame clones only and misses some. The sample shows tens of thousands of clones, 80% to 85% of them seen only once. Sequencing used CD4+ or CD8+ T cells sorted from blood, obtained in a trial of the OX40 agonist ivuxolimab. These receptors were taken from an adult with an advanced solid tumor such as melanoma, head and neck, liver or kidney cancer.

V is TRBV5-4 and J is TRBJ1-6; the D is unclear. This CDR3 spans 14 amino acids. CDR1 is SGHNT, CDR2 YYREEE, per germline (reference sequence). Trimming removed 3 bases at V and 10 bases at J, with 14 bases between. The DNA of the CDR3 is TGTGCCAGCAGCTCTGAAGGTCTGGACTCACCCCTCCACTTT. This translates into CASSSEGLDSPLHF. Complete variable domain (other parts from reference TRBV5-4 and TRBJ1-6): ETGVTQSPTHLIKTRGQQVTLRCSSQSGHNTVSWYQQALGQGPQFIFQYYREEENGRGNFPPRFSGLQFPNYSSELNVNALELDDSALYLCASSSEGLDSPLHFGNGTRLTVT.

The J gene is TRBJ1-5, the V gene TRBV5-1, with D maybe TRBD1 (5 bases). CDR1 is SGHRS, CDR2 YFSETQ, per germline. Trimming took off 4 bases at V and 3 bases at J, with 11 bases between the two ends. CDR3 size: 14 residues. The CDR3 DNA follows: TGCGCCAGCAGCCCCACAGGTTACAATCAGCCCCAGCATTTT. It is translated as CASSPTGYNQPQHF.

The V gene is TRBV5-4, the J gene TRBJ2-7; D unclear. Deletions cut 0 bases from V and 0 bases from J, with 10 bases between. The CDR3 has 15 residues. From germline, CDR1 is SGHNT and CDR2 YYREEE (reference sequence). CDR3 DNA sequence: TGTGCCAGCAGCTTGGAGTACAACCCCTCCTACGAGCAGTACTTC. The encoded protein is CASSLEYNPSYEQYF.

DNA of the CDR3: TGCGCCAGCAGCCAAGTTGGTAGCGGGAGAAGGACCTACAATGAGCAGTTCTTC. Translated: CASSQVGSGRRTYNEQFF. V usage is TRBV4-1 and J usage is TRBJ2-1, with TRBD2 matching over 9 bases. Germline CDR1 and CDR2: MGHRA and YSYEKL. The CDR3 contains 18 residues. Unmatched junction bases numbered 9, after V lost 1 base and J lost 2 bases.

The chain has TRBV19 and TRBJ2-1; 9 bases match TRBD2. The CDR3 sequence is 15 residues long. Germline V CDR1 and CDR2: LNHDA, SQIVND (reference sequence). After removal of 3 bases from V and 3 bases from J, the junction contained 3 bases not matched to a gene. The chain's CDR3 is CASSMEAGGYNEQFF. CDR3 sequence (DNA): TGTGCCAGTAGTATGGAAGCGGGGGGCTACAATGAGCAGTTCTTC.

V usage is TRBV10-3 and J usage is TRBJ1-1; maybe TRBD1 (5 bases). Germline values: CDR1 ENHRY, CDR2 SYGVKD. This CDR3 contains 14 residues. Trimming cost V 1 base and J 1 base, with 7 bases left between them. The CDR3 protein is CAISEYGGNTEAFF. DNA of the CDR3: TGTGCCATCAGTGAGTACGGGGGGAACACTGAAGCTTTCTTT.

This chain uses TRBV7-2 with TRBJ1-1, with a weak D call TRBD1 (6 bases). Trimming took off 0 bases at V and 5 bases at J, with 10 bases between the two ends. The CDR3 runs 14 residues. Germline V gives CDR1 SGHTA, CDR2 FQGNSA. The CDR3 DNA reads TGTGCCAGCAGCTTAGCGCGAGGGGGAACTGAAGCTTTCTTT. Encoded protein: CASSLARGGTEAFF.

This CDR3 reads CASSQQGALYF. CDR3 DNA: TGTGCCAGCAGCCAACAGGGGGCTTTGTACTTC. The chain employs TRBV28 and TRBJ2-5; TRBD1 matches 9 bases. Germline loops: CDR1 MDHEN, CDR2 SYDVKM. The CDR3 has 11 amino acids. V was clipped by 6 bases and J by 13 bases; unmatched bases: 6.

The CDR3 here is CASSHRQSYEQYF. CDR3 DNA sequence: TGCGCCAGCAGCCACCGACAGTCCTACGAGCAGTACTTC. The V call is TRBV4-3, the J call TRBJ2-7, with a possible D match to TRBD1 (5 bases). CDR1 LGHNA and CDR2 YSLEER come from the germline V gene. V dropped 3 bases and J dropped 1 base, with 7 bases sitting between them. The CDR3 has 13 residues.

The chain combines TRBV7-2 with TRBJ2-1, with 11 bases lining up with TRBD2. Germline values: CDR1 SGHTA, CDR2 FQGNSA. V was pared by 6 bases and J by 9 bases, with 16 bases of the junction left unmatched. CDR3 length equals 17 residues. CDR3 nucleotides: TGTGCCAGCAGACTACTAGCGGGAGCCACCCCGGGGGGTGAGCAGTTCTTC. Translation gives CASRLLAGATPGGEQFF.

In its sample, this clone was seen a few times. V usage is TRBV7-9 and J usage is TRBJ2-7, with no clear D. Germline CDR1 is SEHNR and CDR2 is FQNEAQ (reference sequence). The V and J ends lost 2 bases and 3 bases respectively, with 11 bases between them. The CDR3 runs to 14 residues. The CDR3 DNA sequence: TGTGCCAGCAGCTTATCCCCTCCGGGCTACGAGCAGTACTTC. Its protein product is CASSLSPPGYEQYF.

The chain carries TRBV27 and TRBJ1-4; D uncertain. CDR3 size: 11 residues. Trimming removed 6 bases at V and 12 bases at J, with 11 bases between. The V gene's germline CDR1 is MNHEY and CDR2 SMNVEV (reference sequence). CDR3 residues: CASSPVGELFF. In DNA, the CDR3 is TGTGCCAGCAGCCCCGTCGGTGAACTGTTTTTT. The full variable domain, with the rest looked up from reference TRBV27 and TRBJ1-4, is EAQVTQNPRYLITVTGKKLTVTCSQNMNHEYMSWYRQDPGLGLRQIYYSMNVEVTDKGDVPEGYKVSRKEKRNFPLILESPSPNQTSLYFCASSPVGELFFGSGTQLSVL.

The genes are TRBV6-1 and TRBJ2-5, with TRBD2 identical over 8 bases. Trimming at V came to 1 base and at J to 13 bases, leaving 23 bases not matched to a gene. In germline, CDR1 is MNHNS, CDR2 SASEGT. The length of the CDR3 is 18 residues. The CDR3 nucleotides are TGTGCCAGCAGTGAAGTAGCGCGGGATACCGGGAGGGTCCCCCCTAGGTACTTC. Translation: CASSEVARDTGRVPPRYF.

The V gene is TRBV9, the J gene TRBJ2-3; maybe TRBD2 (6 bases). The CDR3 loop spans 13 amino acids. Trimming removed 4 bases at V and 6 bases at J, with 12 bases between. Germline CDR1 and CDR2: SGDLS and YYNGEE. The CDR3 region is CASSPRGRDTQYF. In DNA, the CDR3 is TGTGCCAGCAGCCCTAGAGGGAGGGATACGCAGTATTTT.

Only a few counts were recorded for this clone. V usage is TRBV18 and J usage is TRBJ1-4; possibly TRBD1 for D (5 bases). V dropped 6 bases and J dropped 4 bases, with 12 bases sitting between them. The CDR3 totals 14 residues. Germline CDR1 and CDR2: KGHSH and LQKENI. CDR3 sequence: CASSPWDGNEKLFF. The CDR3 nucleotides read TGTGCCAGCTCCCCCTGGGACGGTAATGAAAAACTGTTTTTT.

A single count supports this clone. The genes are TRBV7-2 and TRBJ2-2, with TRBD2 matching 10 bases. Germline CDR1 reads SGHTA; CDR2 reads FQGNSA. V lost 5 bases and J lost 6; bases outside the gene matches: 12. The CDR3 has 17 amino acids. In DNA, the CDR3 is TGTGCCAGCAGCCCCCGAGCGAGCGGGGGGGCCGCCGGGGAGCTGTTTTTT. Encoded protein: CASSPRASGGAAGELFF.

V gene TRBV7-3 combines with J gene TRBJ2-5, with D unclear. V was cut by 1 base and J by 3 bases, with 9 bases left in between. Germline CDR1 SGHTA, CDR2 FQGTGA. The CDR3 has 14 residues. The DNA for the CDR3 is TGTGCCAGCAGCTTAAGCAATTCAGAAGAGACCCAGTACTTC. Translated, it gives CASSLSNSEETQYF.